The entry below gives a single T cell receptor (beta chain) sequence along with its context. Its antigen is still unknown. Clones were sequenced by immunoSEQ multiplex PCR, and TCRdb holds only the in-frame ones, with some missing. The profile shows fewer than 110,000 clones, 91% of them singletons. These data are taken from a study of T cell responses to AZD1222 COVID-19 vaccine. On the study more broadly: Second-dose recipients at about 4 or about 12 weeks were treated as one pooled group. The study's findings and limits: Spike regions recognized by vaccine-associated CD4 TCRs spanned the protein, led by 160-218 and 743-854. At baseline, seropositivity was found in only six or seven AZD1222 recipients.

Germline CDR1 is MDHEN and CDR2 is SYDVKM. The CDR3 runs to 13 residues. V gave up 3 bases and J gave up 6 bases, with 10 bases separating them. The gene calls are TRBV28 and TRBJ2-3; D ambiguous. This receptor was obtained from an adult in good health. Material: peripheral blood, obtained on day 0 of AZD1222 vaccination. The CDR3 coding sequence is TGTGCCAGCAGTTTGGACGGGCAGGATACGCAGTATTTT. Its protein product is CASSLDGQDTQYF.